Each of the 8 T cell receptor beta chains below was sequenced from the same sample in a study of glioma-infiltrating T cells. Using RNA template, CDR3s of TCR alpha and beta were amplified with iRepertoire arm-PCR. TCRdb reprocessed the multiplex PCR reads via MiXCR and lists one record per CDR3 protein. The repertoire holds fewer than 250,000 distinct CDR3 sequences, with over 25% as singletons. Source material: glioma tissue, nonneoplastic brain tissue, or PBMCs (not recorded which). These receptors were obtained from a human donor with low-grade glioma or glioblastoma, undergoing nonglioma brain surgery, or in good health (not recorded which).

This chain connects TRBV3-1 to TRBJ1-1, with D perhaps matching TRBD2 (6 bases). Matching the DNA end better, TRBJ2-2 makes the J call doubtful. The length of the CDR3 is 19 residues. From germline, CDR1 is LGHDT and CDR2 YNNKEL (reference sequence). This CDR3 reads CASSQGFQGRGPDTGELFF. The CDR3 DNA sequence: TGTGCCAGCAGCCAAGGTTTCCAAGGGCGGGGCCCGGACACCGGGGAGCTGTTTTTT.

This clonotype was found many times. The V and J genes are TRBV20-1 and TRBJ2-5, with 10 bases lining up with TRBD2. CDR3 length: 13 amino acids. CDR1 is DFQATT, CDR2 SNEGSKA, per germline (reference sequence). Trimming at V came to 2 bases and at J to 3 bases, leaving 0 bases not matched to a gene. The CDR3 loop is CSARLAGEETQYF. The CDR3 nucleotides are TGCAGTGCTAGACTAGCGGGAGAAGAGACCCAGTACTTC.

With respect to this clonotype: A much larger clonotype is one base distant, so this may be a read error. CDR3 DNA sequence: TGTGCCAGCATCTTGGGACTAGCGGACAATGAGCAGTTCTTC. It specifies CASILGLADNEQFF. The rearrangement links TRBV7-6 to TRBJ2-1; 11 nucleotides align to TRBD2. The CDR3 is 14 amino acids. Germline CDR1 and CDR2: SGHVS and FNYEAQ. Trimming took 7 bases from V and 5 from J; bases not matched to a gene: 4.

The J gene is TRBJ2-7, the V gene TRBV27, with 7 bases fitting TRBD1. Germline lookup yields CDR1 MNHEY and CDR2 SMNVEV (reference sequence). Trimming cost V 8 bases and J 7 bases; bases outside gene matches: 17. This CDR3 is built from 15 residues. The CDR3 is CASGPRPDRTLEQYF. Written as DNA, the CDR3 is TGTGCCAGCGGCCCTCGCCCGGACAGGACCCTTGAGCAGTACTTC.

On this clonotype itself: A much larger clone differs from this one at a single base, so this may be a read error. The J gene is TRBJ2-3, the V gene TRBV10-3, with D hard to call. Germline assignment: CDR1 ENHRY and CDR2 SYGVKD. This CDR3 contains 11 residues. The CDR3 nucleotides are TGTGCCATCAGCGAGTTGGGTACGAAGTATTTT. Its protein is CAISELGTKYF.

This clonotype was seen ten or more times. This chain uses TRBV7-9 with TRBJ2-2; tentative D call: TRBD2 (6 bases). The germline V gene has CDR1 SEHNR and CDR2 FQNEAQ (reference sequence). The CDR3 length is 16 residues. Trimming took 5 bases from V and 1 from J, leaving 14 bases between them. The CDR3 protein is CASSLSGGVNTGELFF. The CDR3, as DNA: TGTGCCAGCAGCCTTTCCGGGGGTGTGAACACCGGGGAGCTGTTTTTT.

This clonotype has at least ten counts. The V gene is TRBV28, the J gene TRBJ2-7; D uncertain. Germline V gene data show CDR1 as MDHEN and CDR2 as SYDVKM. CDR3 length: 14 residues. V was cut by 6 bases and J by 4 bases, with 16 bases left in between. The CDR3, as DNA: TGTGCCAGCAGCCAACCCGAGACTCTTTACGAGCAGTACTTC. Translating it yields CASSQPETLYEQYF.

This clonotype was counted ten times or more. The CDR3 is CASTLWGHTEAFF. CDR3 DNA sequence: TGTGCCAGCACCCTGTGGGGCCACACTGAAGCTTTCTTT. This chain connects TRBV28 to TRBJ1-1; weak D call: TRBD1 (5 bases). Germline lookup yields CDR1 MDHEN and CDR2 SYDVKM. V was pared by 7 bases and J by 3 bases, with 12 bases between. CDR3 size: 13 residues.